The source of this T cell receptor beta chain is a study of T cell repertoires in cytomegalovirus infection. As for the study in general: Public TCR beta signatures indicated both CMV infection and matching HLA type.

This clonotype came up many times. Its specificity is unknown. One entry per CDR3 protein, called by TCRdb with MiXCR from the reads. Of about 260,000 distinct CDR3 sequences listed, less than 9.5% are singletons. Study conclusions and caveats: Dominating the ex vivo response were HLA-C-restricted CMV-specific TCR beta clonotypes.

In germline, CDR1 is SGHNT, CDR2 YENEEA. The CDR3 contains 13 residues. Trimming cost V 1 base and J 4 bases, with 4 bases left between them. Sequenced sample: PBMCs. This rearrangement joins TRBV11-3 to TRBJ2-2; D remains unclear. The sequence derives from a human donor in good health (CMV status not recorded). Some clones in this sample may be carry-over from other donors' samples. CDR3 in DNA: TGTGCCAGCAGCTTAGTCTCCACCGGGGAGCTGTTTTTT. It is translated as CASSLVSTGELFF.